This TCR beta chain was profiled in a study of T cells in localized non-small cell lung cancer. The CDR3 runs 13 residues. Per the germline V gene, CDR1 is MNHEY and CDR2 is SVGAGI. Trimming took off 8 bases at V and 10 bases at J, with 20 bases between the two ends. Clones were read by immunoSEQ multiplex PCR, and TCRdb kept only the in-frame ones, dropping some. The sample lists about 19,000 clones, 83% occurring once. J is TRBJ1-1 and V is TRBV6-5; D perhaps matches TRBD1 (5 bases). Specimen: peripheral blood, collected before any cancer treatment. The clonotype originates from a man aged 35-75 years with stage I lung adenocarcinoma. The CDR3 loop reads CASEEGSRILAFF. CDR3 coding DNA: TGTGCCAGCGAAGAGGGGTCCCGCATTCTAGCTTTCTTT.